These 13 T cell receptor beta chains were all obtained from the same sample, sequenced in a study of blood T cell repertoires in COVID-19. Measured with immunoSEQ multiplex PCR; TCRdb has only the in-frame clones, and not every one. The sample records 200,000 to 250,000 clones, about three quarters being singletons. The sequencing input was peripheral blood. The receptors come from a woman in her 70s with acute or convalescent COVID-19.

V and J are TRBV5-1 and TRBJ1-2, with 7 nucleotides matching TRBD1. The CDR3 has 14 residues. V shed 2 bases, J shed 6 bases, and the junction held 7 bases outside the gene matches. The V gene's germline CDR1 is SGHRS and CDR2 YFSETQ. The CDR3 DNA is TGCGCCAGCAGCTTTCGCGACAGGGTTGATGGCTACACCTTC. It yields the protein CASSFRDRVDGYTF.

Here the CDR3 reads CASSAGGGSVASQPQHF. The CDR3 region has the DNA TGTGCCAGCAGCGCGGGGGGAGGGTCGGTCGCCTCTCAGCCCCAGCATTTT. The chain links TRBV5-8 to TRBJ1-5; TRBD1 is a possible D gene (5 bases). The CDR3 runs to 17 residues. Germline CDR1 SGHTS, CDR2 YDEGEE. V shed 4 bases and J shed 6 bases, with 23 bases lying between them.

The V call is TRBV15, the J call TRBJ2-7; TRBD1 matches 9 bases. There are 15 residues in the CDR3. Germline CDR1 reads LNHNV; CDR2 reads YYDKDF (reference sequence). Trimming took 3 bases from V and 1 from J; bases not matched to a gene: 4. This chain's CDR3 is CATSSQDRGSYEQYF. CDR3 nucleotides: TGTGCCACCAGCAGCCAGGACAGGGGTTCCTACGAGCAGTACTTC.

The rearrangement joins TRBV5-4 to TRBJ2-3; 11 nucleotides agree with TRBD2. The CDR3 has 16 residues. With 0 bases clipped from V and 6 bases from J, the junction kept 6 bases outside the gene matches. CDR1 SGHNT and CDR2 YYREEE come from the germline V gene (reference sequence). The CDR3 region is CASSLGGRTSGDTQYF. The CDR3 nucleotides are TGTGCCAGCAGCTTGGGGGGGAGGACTAGCGGGGATACGCAGTATTTT.

CDR3 residues: CASSPLAGGRYEQYF. In DNA form, the CDR3 reads TGTGCCAGCAGCCCCCTAGCGGGGGGAAGGTACGAGCAGTACTTC. The chain recombines TRBV6-2 or TRBV6-3 with TRBJ2-7; TRBD2 matches 11 bases. The J segment lost 4 bases and the V segment lost 6 bases, leaving 8 bases of the junction unmatched. Germline V lookup: CDR1 MNHEY, CDR2 SVGEGT. The length of the CDR3 is 15 residues.

V usage is TRBV30 and J usage is TRBJ1-2, with D maybe TRBD1 (6 bases). From germline, CDR1 is GTSNPN and CDR2 SVGIG (reference sequence). The CDR3 consists of 15 residues. Trimming pared 8 bases from V and 7 bases from J, leaving 26 bases between. DNA of the CDR3: TGTGCCACTGGGCAAGGGGCAGGGGCCGTTGGTGGCTACACCTTC. This encodes CATGQGAGAVGGYTF.

In this sample, this clone turned up a few times. V is TRBV9 and J is TRBJ2-3, with no clear D. The germline CDR1 and CDR2 sequences are SGDLS and YYNGEE. The V gene lost 0 bases and the J gene lost 5 bases, with 13 bases spanning the gap. The CDR3 has 15 residues. The CDR3 reads CASSVDLGSRDTQYF. CDR3 coding DNA: TGTGCCAGCAGCGTAGATCTCGGGTCCCGAGATACGCAGTATTTT. Full variable domain (remainder filled in from reference TRBV9 and TRBJ2-3): DSGVTQTPKHLITATGQRVTLRCSPRSGDLSVYWYQQSLDQGLQFLIQYYNGEERAKGNILERFSAQQFPDLHSELNLSSLELGDSALYFCASSVDLGSRDTQYFGPGTRLTVL.

V usage is TRBV27 and J usage is TRBJ1-2, with a possible D match to TRBD1 (5 bases). The CDR3 extends over 13 amino acids. CDR1 is MNHEY and CDR2 is SMNVEV in the germline V gene (reference sequence). V lost 8 bases and J 4 bases, leaving 14 bases between the germline ends. CDR3 coding DNA: TGTGCCAGCGGTCCGACAGTTCTCTATGGCTACACCTTC. Translated: CASGPTVLYGYTF.

The V gene is TRBV2, the J gene TRBJ2-5; D is undetermined. Looked up from germline, CDR1 is SNHLY and CDR2 is FYNNEI. Trimming cost V 6 bases and J 4 bases, with 9 bases left between them. This CDR3 region has 12 residues. The CDR3 DNA is TGTGCCAGCAGCAGTGGTTCAGAGACCCAGTACTTC. This gives the protein CASSSGSETQYF.

The J gene is TRBJ2-7, the V gene TRBV10-3; 11 bases are shared with TRBD1. Germline-derived CDR1 and CDR2 are ENHRY and SYGVKD. Unmatched junction bases numbered 4, after V lost 6 bases and J lost 3 bases. The CDR3 loop spans 14 amino acids. CDR3 nucleotide sequence: TGTGCCATCAGGGCCGGGACAGGGGGCTACGAGCAGTACTTC. Its translation: CAIRAGTGGYEQYF.

The rearrangement links TRBV6-1 to TRBJ2-7; D may be TRBD1 (5 bases). CDR3 length equals 14 residues. V lost 2 bases, J lost 6 bases, and 14 bases lay in between. The germline gives CDR1 MNHNS, CDR2 SASEGT. The CDR3 coding sequence is TGTGCCAGCAGTGAAAGGGCCAGGGATGGCGAGCAGTACGTC. It translates to CASSERARDGEQYV.

The V call is TRBV19, the J call TRBJ1-6; maybe TRBD1 (5 bases). This CDR3 region has 15 residues. Germline CDR1 and CDR2: LNHDA and SQIVND (reference sequence). Trimming pared 2 bases from V and 10 bases from J, leaving 15 bases between. The CDR3 region has the DNA TGTGCCAGTAGTATAACGGGAGGGGAAGGGTCACCCCTCCACTTT. Its translation: CASSITGGEGSPLHF.

The J gene is TRBJ1-5, the V gene TRBV23-1; 9 bases map to TRBD1. TRBV23-1 is an ORF for which the function is uncertain. The J segment lost 3 bases and the V segment lost 4 bases, leaving 13 bases of the junction unmatched. CDR3 length equals 18 residues. The CDR3 sequence is CASSLTDRGDRDNQPQHF. CDR3 DNA: TGCGCCAGCAGTCTCACGGACAGGGGAGATCGCGACAATCAGCCCCAGCATTTT.